This T cell receptor (beta chain) came from a study of cytomegalovirus exposure and HLA in healthy donors listed by TCRdb under 2017. Broadly, across the study: According to an earlier analysis of 550 to 700 of the donors, about 170 million T cells yielded over 90 million unique TCR beta sequences and 276 Gb of sequence data. Typing coverage varied by locus: roughly 629-640 donors for A, B, C, DRB1 and DQB1; roughly 520 for DQA1; more than 600 for DPA1; approximately 450 for DPB1. The study was designed to test whether signatures of past pathogen exposure could be identified by cataloging public T cell receptors. Every repertoire in the discovery cohort had been generated on one and the same sequencing platform. In the later analysis, no new phenotypic data were used to find candidate immune exposures; instead, reliance was placed on TCR beta sequences and their occurrence across donors. To predict cytomegalovirus infection status, the study combined high-throughput TCR immunosequencing, statistical association of individual TCRs with disease status, and machine learning. Among about 370 genotyped donors of the cohort, an average of roughly 230,000 unique TCR beta nucleotide sequences was sequenced per donor, of which approximately 19% were non-productive. To decide whether each TCR beta V gene segment behaved as functional or pseudogenic, an earlier analysis of some 580 of the donors relied on high-throughput TCR beta sequencing. Donor age, sex, ethnicity and CMV serostatus were compiled together with the repertoire data. HLA typing covered class I and class II loci at four-digit resolution. In a later genetic analysis, genome-wide SNP genotypes for about three fifths of the roughly 670 donors were used, and that subset was treated as a discovery cohort. Roughly 5 DR-DQ haplotypes were handled as single units for association and clustering because linkage in the cohort was strong. Along with the roughly 670-subject first cohort, a separate validation cohort of roughly 110 different subjects was used. In a later analysis, previously published TCR beta repertoires from several hundred donors were re-analyzed and high-resolution HLA genotyping was added so that TCR occurrence patterns could be studied. The study used immunosequencing to profile the T cell repertoires of about 670 subjects and linked those repertoires to cytomegalovirus serostatus. Around 320 gigabases of sequencing data and tens of millions of unique TCR sequences were included in an early release covering about 700 HLA-typed donors. The genetic ancestry cluster associated with self-reported Caucasian donors included about four fifths of the approximately 400 genotyped donors.

The protocol used for the library was the immunoSEQ multiplex PCR assay. For the multiplex PCR, a mixture combining 60 forward primers for TCR Vbeta segments and 13 reverse primers for TCR Jbeta segments was used. The CDR3 region of rearranged TCR beta genes was amplified from genomic DNA with a multiplex PCR assay. On the Illumina HiSeq System, the amplified TCR beta libraries were sequenced as 87-base-pair reads. From the authors' description of their analysis: A later analysis counted about 80 million unique TCR beta chains across the 650 to 700 repertoires, and 9.5 million to 11 million of these chains were shared by at least two donors. Raw reads were error-corrected and collapsed into unique sequences by a nearest-neighbor algorithm in which closely related sequences were merged to remove PCR and sequencing errors. To assign V, D and J gene segments, CDR3 sequences were aligned to IMGT reference sequences. Each retained sequence needed at least a six-nucleotide match to both a V gene segment and a J gene segment. Rearrangements were classified as productive when the CDR3 lacked stop codons and remained in frame with V and J, and all other rearrangements were classified as non-productive. CDR3 was defined according to IMGT convention as the region running from the second conserved V-encoded cysteine to the conserved J-encoded phenylalanine. The earlier analysis of 500 to 750 of the donors excluded any sequence lacking an unambiguous match to a single V gene segment. An earlier analysis of under 750 of the donors called V segments functional above 56.7% productive rearrangements and segregating when the between-donor standard deviation exceeded 5%. A statistical classification framework was built to diagnose cytomegalovirus status from the catalog of TCR beta chain sequences. A later analysis assigned V and J genes by comparing TCR nucleotide sequences with IMGT/GENE-DB human TR gene sequences. A later analysis assigned CDR3 sequences and most-parsimonious VDJ recombination scenarios with the TCRdist pipeline. A later analysis defined each TCR beta chain by its CDR3 amino acid sequence plus V-gene family, and excluded reads lacking a unique V-gene family. In a later analysis, 450 to 600 highly shared, low-generation-probability nucleotide sequences were removed to address suspected cross-contamination and a sequencing artifact. In a later analysis, a clonal expansion index for each public chain was calculated from normalized within-repertoire ranks of inferred template counts. In a later analysis, generation probabilities were computed with a VDJ recombination model fitted to out-of-frame rearrangements, and the resulting probabilities were checked against IGoR. Hypergeometric tests were used in a later analysis to score TCR-TCR, TCR-HLA and TCR-CMV co-occurrence, with a repertoire-size bias correction applied to the TCR pairs. A later analysis estimated false discovery rates by permuting HLA or CMV assignments 20 times. In a later analysis, co-occurring TCRs were grouped using DBSCAN, with TCRdist sequence similarity added in when clustering inside HLA-allele-positive subsets. For co-occurrence clustering, repertoires with fewer than 30,000 or more than 120,000 public chains were excluded, along with five or six repertoires with anomalous nucleotide sharing. TCRdb retrieved this table from immuneACCESS and kept in-frame rearrangements only. Not all clones are present; in checked studies, unresolved V genes account for under half, and no reason is known for the remainder. The V and J calls and clone size were taken over from that table, and D and trimming were inferred from the DNA. The sample yields about 55,000 clones; 70% to 85% were counted once. Of the sample, more than 1.5% falls within the top ten clones.

General findings and caveats noted by the study authors: Across donors, most TCR sequences were observed very rarely, whereas some public TCRs were present in many individuals. When HLA alleles, especially DR and DQ, strongly co-occurred, TCR associations were difficult to assign to individual alleles. The classifier was reported to diagnose cytomegalovirus status with high specificity and sensitivity in both the original and validation cohorts. A later genetic analysis associated a missense DCLRE1C variant with V-gene and J-gene trimming of TCR beta chains, and an independent cohort replicated the association. In a later analysis, most CMV-associated TCR beta chains were found to appear HLA-restricted, with HLA associations seemingly driven largely by CMV exposure. Immune exposure information for the cohort was limited to CMV serostatus. Because some donors lacked HLA typing at each locus, the association tests relied only on the typed subset. A few of the identified cytomegalovirus-associated TCR beta chains were confirmed in vitro to be specific for cytomegalovirus antigens. A further reported finding was that TCR beta sequences accurately predicted the HLA-A and HLA-B alleles for most subjects in the first cohort. According to the authors, the approach could potentially be generalized to other disease states and immunological phenotypes. In this cohort, only TCR beta chains were sequenced, and detectable features were limited by the absence of alpha or paired-chain data. A later analysis reported that several top co-occurrence clusters appeared linked to parvovirus B19, influenza, CMV and Epstein-Barr virus. Some IMGT-functional V segments, including TRBV6-2 and TRBV6-3, could not be distinguished by the 87-base-pair reads and were therefore excluded. A cluster of highly shared sequence variants was judged likely to be a technical artifact of the sequencing pipeline. The presence/absence analyses assumed that sequencing depth was roughly uniform across donors, and that assumption may not be true. In a later analysis, the rate of TCR association differed among HLA loci, with DRB1 alleles having the most associated TCRs and HLA-C alleles having the fewest. A later analysis associated 15,000 to 20,000 TCR beta sequences with specific HLA alleles at a false discovery rate of 0.05. Correlated functional status among segregating V segments might be attributable to linkage disequilibrium, but an unknown experimental factor could not be ruled out. In an earlier analysis of some 550 of the donors, most TCR beta V segments were observed in productive rearrangements about 87% or about 30% of the time, broadly matching IMGT annotations. The earlier analysis of some 560 of the donors excluded some 15 rarely observed V segments, including chromosome 9 orphons, because counts were too low. The study listed 164 TCR beta chains as associated with cytomegalovirus. In a later analysis, HLA-associated TCR beta chains were found to be more clonally expanded and to have lower generation probabilities than equally common non-associated chains. According to a later genetic analysis, donors in an Asian-associated ancestry cluster had fewer N-insertions in productive TCRs than the roughly 700-donor mean.

The CDR3 contains 14 residues, cysteine and phenylalanine counted. Of all the DNA, just the CDR3 is kept, 42 bases in frame from base 1. Taken from the germline V gene (reference sequence), the CDR1 and CDR2 loops are GTSNPN and SVGIG. Deletion took 0 bases off V and 9 bases off J, with a span of 12 bases between the germline ends. The cohort consisted of some 670 healthy bone marrow donors. At the time of sampling, all cohort members were nominally healthy, though unrecorded immune exposures were likely present. The donor was CMV seronegative and was included in the group of 352 seronegative cohort members. Each donor provided a peripheral blood sample, and peripheral blood mononuclear cells were used for TCR beta sequencing. The Qiagen DNeasy Blood Extraction Kit was used to extract genomic DNA from the blood cell samples. On this clone itself: No cognate antigen has been identified for it. No qualities accompany the bases; no much larger clone lies one base away.

The chain joins TRBV30 to TRBJ1-6; a tentative D call is TRBD1 (5 bases match). This TCR was sampled from a man younger than 45 in good health and CMV-seronegative. Sequencing input: PBMCs. The encoded CDR3 is CAWSVRAGLSPLHF. The DNA sequence is given as TGTGCCTGGAGTGTAAGAGCAGGGCTTTCACCCCTCCACTTT.